This TCR beta chain appears in the sequencing data of a study of cytomegalovirus exposure and HLA in healthy donors. Study findings and constraints: Several top significant clusters appeared, in a later analysis, to be linked to common viral pathogens. 87-base-pair reads could not separate some V segments, including TRBV6-2 and TRBV6-3. Three CMV-associated chains were confirmed in vitro to be specific for CMV antigens. Diagnosis of cytomegalovirus status made by the classifier reportedly showed high specificity and sensitivity.

Germline values: CDR1 MGHRA, CDR2 YSYEKL. This CDR3 is 16 amino acids long. Trimming at V came to 0 bases and at J to 5 bases, leaving 8 bases not matched to a gene. On this clone: What it binds is unknown.

60 Vbeta and 13 Jbeta primers were used in PCR. Some clones are missing from TCRdb's copy, which holds only in-frame ones; the method was immunoSEQ multiplex PCR. Counted here are 80,000 to 95,000 clones, under 80% occurring once; the ten biggest clones make up 5% to 6.5%. The rearrangement joins TRBV4-1 to TRBJ2-3; 7 nucleotides line up with TRBD2. The sequenced sample consisted of PBMCs. The sequence was collected from a woman in her twenties or thirties in good health and CMV-seronegative. CDR3 protein: CASSQEGGRTLDTQYF. The CDR3 DNA follows: TGCGCCAGCAGCCAAGAGGGGGGGAGGACTTTAGATACGCAGTATTTT.